These 5 T cell receptor beta chains originate from one sample sequenced in a study of PD-L1 blockade in urothelial cancer. Assay: immunoSEQ multiplex PCR; the TCRdb copy retains only in-frame clones and omits some. This table has some 100,000 clones, about nine tenths appearing once. The sequencing used PBMCs, collected around atezolizumab (anti-PD-L1) treatment. The source is a woman aged 80 or over with urothelial cancer.

The rearrangement links TRBV5-1 to TRBJ2-1; tentatively, D is TRBD2 (6 bases). The CDR3 is 14 residues long. Trimming shortened V by 3 bases and J by 3 bases, and 10 bases separated the two germline ends. Per germline, CDR1 SGHRS and CDR2 YFSETQ. In nucleotides, the CDR3 is TGCGCCAGCAGCTCCCAGGGAGGCTACAATGAGCAGTTCTTC. The encoded protein is CASSSQGGYNEQFF.

This sequence joins TRBV6-5 and TRBJ1-1; D uncertain. V lost 4 bases, J lost 11 bases, and 20 bases lay in between. Per the germline V gene, CDR1 is MNHEY and CDR2 is SVGAGI. CDR3 size: 14 residues. In nucleotides, the CDR3 is TGTGCCAGCAGTTCCCCCGGCGGCGAAGAGTTTGCTTTCTTT. Its translation is CASSSPGGEEFAFF.

Comments on this clone: Other nucleotide sequences from this sample produce the same CDR3. The chain joins TRBV6-1 to TRBJ2-5, with 9 nucleotides matching TRBD1. The germline V gene encodes CDR1 MNHNS and CDR2 SASEGT. This CDR3 region has 14 residues. Trimming cost V 6 bases and J 4 bases; bases outside gene matches: 6. CDR3 residues: CASRETGGRETQYF. The DNA of the CDR3 is TGTGCCAGCAGAGAGACAGGGGGTCGAGAGACCCAGTACTTC.

The CDR3 region has the DNA TGTGCCAGCAGCTTAACGACAGGGACCAATGAAAAACTGTTTTTT. It translates to CASSLTTGTNEKLFF. This chain connects TRBV7-9 to TRBJ1-4; 7 bases agree with TRBD1. The CDR3 is 15 amino acids. Germline CDR1 is SEHNR and CDR2 is FQNEAQ (reference sequence). V lost 2 bases to trimming and J lost 5 bases; unmatched junction nucleotides: 5.

The chain carries TRBV7-3 and TRBJ2-5; D is perhaps TRBD2 (7 bases). V dropped 3 bases and J dropped 5 bases, with 16 bases sitting between them. The CDR3 sequence is 15 residues long. The germline V gene has CDR1 SGHTA and CDR2 FQGTGA. The DNA of the CDR3 is TGTGCCAGCAGCTTGCTGGCGGGGGCGGGGGAGACCCAGTACTTC. Its translation: CASSLLAGAGETQYF.